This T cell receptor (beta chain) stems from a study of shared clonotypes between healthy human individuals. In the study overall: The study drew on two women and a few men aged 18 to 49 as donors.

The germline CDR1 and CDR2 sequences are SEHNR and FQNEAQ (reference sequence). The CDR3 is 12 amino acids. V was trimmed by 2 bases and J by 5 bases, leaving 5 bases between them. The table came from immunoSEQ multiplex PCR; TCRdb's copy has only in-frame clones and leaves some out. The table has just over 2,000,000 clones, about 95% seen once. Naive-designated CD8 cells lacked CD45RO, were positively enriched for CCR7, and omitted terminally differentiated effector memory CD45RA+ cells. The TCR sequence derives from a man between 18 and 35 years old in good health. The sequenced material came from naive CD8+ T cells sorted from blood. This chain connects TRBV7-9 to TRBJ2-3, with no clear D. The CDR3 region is CASSLFRDTQYF. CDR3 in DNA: TGTGCCAGCAGCTTATTCAGAGATACGCAGTATTTT.